The next 30 T cell receptor beta chains were all read from a single sample in a study of T cell responses to AZD1222 COVID-19 vaccine. Clones were sequenced by immunoSEQ multiplex PCR, and TCRdb holds only the in-frame ones, with some missing. The sample shows roughly 150,000 clones, just under 95% of them seen only once. The sample was peripheral blood, taken 28 days after the second AZD1222 dose. The receptors were sampled from an adult who received the AZD1222 COVID-19 vaccine.

The chain uses TRBV30 and TRBJ2-1, with D maybe TRBD2 (6 bases). Trimming took off 2 bases at V and 6 bases at J, with 11 bases between the two ends. CDR3 size: 13 residues. Germline V lookup: CDR1 GTSNPN, CDR2 SVGIG (reference sequence). For the CDR3, the DNA is TGTGCCTGGAGTAGCGGGCTGATCAATGAGCAGTTCTTC. Translated, it gives CAWSSGLINEQFF.

The chain carries TRBV5-1 and TRBJ2-7, with TRBD2 matching 7 bases. J was trimmed by 2 bases and V by 2 bases; bases with no gene match: 7. Germline lookup yields CDR1 SGHRS and CDR2 YFSETQ. The CDR3 length is 15 residues. CDR3 sequence (DNA): TGCGCCAGCAGCTTACCAGCGGGGACTACCTACGAGCAGTACTTC. This translates into CASSLPAGTTYEQYF.

The table lists this clone with a count of one. The chain uses TRBV12-3 or TRBV12-4 and TRBJ1-2; D might be TRBD1 (6 bases). V was trimmed by 5 bases and J by 4 bases, leaving 8 bases between them. The CDR3 sequence is 12 residues long. CDR3 in DNA: TGTGCCAGCAGTAGGGGGGCCTATGGCTACACCTTC. It translates to CASSRGAYGYTF.

The rearrangement uses TRBV7-9 and TRBJ1-1; D may be TRBD1 (5 bases). V dropped 5 bases and J dropped 1 base, with 14 bases sitting between them. The V gene's germline CDR1 is SEHNR and CDR2 FQNEAQ (reference sequence). The CDR3 runs 15 residues. The CDR3 protein is CASSPGTPENTEAFF. The CDR3 DNA reads TGTGCCAGCAGCCCCGGGACGCCCGAGAACACTGAAGCTTTCTTT.

This chain joins TRBV9 and TRBJ2-3, with D maybe TRBD2 (5 bases). V gave up 0 bases and J gave up 6 bases, with 11 bases separating them. CDR1 and CDR2 from the germline V gene are SGDLS and YYNGEE. The CDR3 contains 14 residues. Written as DNA, the CDR3 is TGTGCCAGCAGCGTAGGTGCTAGCTCCGATACGCAGTATTTT. Translation gives CASSVGASSDTQYF.

The V and J genes are TRBV29-1 and TRBJ1-2; a weak D match, TRBD1 (6 bases). The germline V gene has CDR1 SQVTM and CDR2 ANQGSEA. The V and J ends lost 3 bases and 8 bases respectively, with 13 bases between them. CDR3 length: 12 residues. The CDR3 DNA sequence: TGCAGCGTTGACGGGCAGGGGAACGGCTACACCTTC. It codes for CSVDGQGNGYTF.

This rearrangement joins TRBV24-1 to TRBJ1-5; 10 bases agree with TRBD1. Unmatched junction bases numbered 1, after V lost 3 bases and J lost 6 bases. The CDR3 consists of 14 residues. From germline, CDR1 is KGHDR and CDR2 SFDVKD. This CDR3 reads CATSDGTGVQPQHF. The CDR3 nucleotides are TGTGCCACCAGTGATGGGACAGGGGTTCAGCCCCAGCATTTT.

The chain links TRBV7-9 to TRBJ2-3, with D perhaps TRBD1 (6 bases). From germline, CDR1 is SEHNR and CDR2 FQNEAQ (reference sequence). The V end was cut by 4 bases, the J end by 2 bases, with 16 bases between. The CDR3 sequence is 16 residues long. CDR3 region: CASSSWTVIVTDTQYF. DNA of the CDR3: TGTGCCAGCAGCTCCTGGACAGTTATAGTCACAGATACGCAGTATTTT. The full variable domain, completed using reference TRBV7-9 and TRBJ2-3, is DTGVSQNPRHKITKRGQNVTFRCDPISEHNRLYWYRQTLGQGPEFLTYFQNEAQLEKSRLLSDRFSAERPKGSFSTLEIQRTEQGDSAMYLCASSSWTVIVTDTQYFGPGTRLTVL.

This chain uses TRBV5-6 with TRBJ2-7, with 8 bases fitting TRBD1. CDR1 and CDR2 from the germline V gene are SGHDT and YYEEEE. Losses at the gene ends were 2 bases for V and 4 bases for J; bases not matched to a gene: 11. The CDR3 is 16 residues long. The CDR3 protein is CASSLPGQEILYEQYF. The CDR3 bases are TGTGCCAGCAGCTTACCGGGACAGGAGATTCTTTACGAGCAGTACTTC. The entire variable domain, with the rest obtained from reference TRBV5-6 and TRBJ2-7, is as follows: DAGVTQSPTHLIKTRGQQVTLRCSPKSGHDTVSWYQQALGQGPQFIFQYYEEEERQRGNFPDRFSGHQFPNYSSELNVNALLLGDSALYLCASSLPGQEILYEQYFGPGTRLTVT.

The chain employs TRBV4-1 and TRBJ1-3; D is unresolved. The V gene lost 0 bases and the J gene lost 2 bases, with 8 bases spanning the gap. This CDR3 is built from 15 residues. The V gene's germline CDR1 is MGHRA and CDR2 YSYEKL. CDR3 region: CASSQDPGPGNTIYF. CDR3 bases: TGCGCCAGCAGCCAAGATCCGGGCCCTGGAAACACCATATATTTT.

CDR3 nucleotides: TGTGCCAGCTCACCTTCCCGAGGCAATTCACCCTCCCTCTCTAACTATGGCTACACCTTC. This gives the protein CASSPSRGNSPSLSNYGYTF. This sequence joins TRBV18 and TRBJ1-2; D is uncertain. The germline V gene has CDR1 KGHSH and CDR2 LQKENI. V lost 3 bases and J lost 0, with 26 bases in between. This CDR3 contains 20 residues.

This chain joins TRBV12-5 and TRBJ2-7, with 9 nucleotides matching TRBD1. J gave up 4 bases and V 2 bases, and 12 bases lay outside the gene matches. The germline CDR1 and CDR2 sequences are LGHNT and FRNRAP. The CDR3 is 17 amino acids. CDR3 in amino acids: CASGLLRPSGQGYEQYF. The DNA of the CDR3 is TGTGCTAGTGGTTTGCTCCGGCCATCGGGACAGGGATACGAGCAGTACTTC.

The chain couples TRBV7-8 to TRBJ2-1; 8 bases align to TRBD2. V gave up 5 bases and J gave up 0 bases; unmatched junction bases: 27. Germline V CDR1 and CDR2: SGHVS, FQNEAQ. CDR3 length: 23 residues. CDR3 loop: CASSRVPGRSLAGGFSSYNEQFF. CDR3 DNA: TGTGCCAGCAGCCGAGTCCCCGGTAGATCGTTGGCGGGGGGTTTCAGCTCCTACAATGAGCAGTTCTTC.

This clone was recorded a few times. The chain uses TRBV9 and TRBJ1-1; D is unresolved. The CDR3 has 14 amino acids. Deletions cut 0 bases from V and 2 bases from J, with 8 bases between. Germline assignment: CDR1 SGDLS and CDR2 YYNGEE. CDR3 sequence reads: CASSVGQINTEAFF. The CDR3 nucleotides are TGTGCCAGCAGCGTAGGTCAGATCAACACTGAAGCTTTCTTT. The variable domain in full, completed from reference TRBV9 and TRBJ1-1, reads DSGVTQTPKHLITATGQRVTLRCSPRSGDLSVYWYQQSLDQGLQFLIQYYNGEERAKGNILERFSAQQFPDLHSELNLSSLELGDSALYFCASSVGQINTEAFFGQGTRLTVV.

This sequence joins TRBV5-4 and TRBJ2-1; TRBD2 agrees at 11 bases. Germline V gene sequence: CDR1 SGHNT, CDR2 YYREEE (reference sequence). Trimming removed 4 bases from V and 4 bases from J; junction bases left unmatched: 4. This CDR3 region has 15 residues. The CDR3 protein is CASSLTSGAYNEQFF. In DNA form, the CDR3 reads TGTGCCAGCAGCCTGACTAGCGGGGCTTACAATGAGCAGTTCTTC.

This clone came up a few times. The rearrangement joins TRBV18 to TRBJ2-7; the D gene is possibly TRBD1 (6 bases). Germline lookup yields CDR1 KGHSH and CDR2 LQKENI. Trimming took 3 bases from V and 4 from J, leaving 16 bases between them. This CDR3 comprises 15 residues. The CDR3 coding sequence is TGTGCCAGCTCACCGGGGGTCCACAGGGCTTACGAGCAGTACTTC. This gives the protein CASSPGVHRAYEQYF.

The chain has TRBV7-8 and TRBJ2-2; 8 positions match TRBD2. Per germline, CDR1 SGHVS and CDR2 FQNEAQ. The CDR3 runs 14 residues. The ends lost 6 bases at V and 6 bases at J; junction bases unmatched: 6. CDR3 sequence: CASRRRGGPGELFF. The DNA of the CDR3 is TGTGCCAGCAGACGTCGGGGGGGCCCCGGGGAGCTGTTTTTT.

The rearrangement joins TRBV29-1 to TRBJ2-7; D might be TRBD1 or TRBD2, each matching 5 bases. The V end was cut by 1 base, the J end by 2 bases, with 9 bases between. Germline CDR1 is SQVTM and CDR2 is ANQGSEA. The CDR3 length is 13 residues. CDR3 DNA sequence: TGCAGCGTTGAAGTGGGGGTCCCCTACGAGCAGTACTTC. It translates to CSVEVGVPYEQYF.

V gene TRBV7-8 combines with J gene TRBJ1-4; TRBD1 might be the D (6 bases). The germline CDR1 and CDR2 sequences are SGHVS and FQNEAQ. The CDR3 has 14 residues. Trimming took off 3 bases at V and 7 bases at J, with 12 bases between the two ends. The CDR3 protein is CASSLGGRSEKLFF. Written as DNA, the CDR3 is TGTGCCAGCAGCTTGGGGGGGCGGAGTGAAAAACTGTTTTTT.

The V call is TRBV7-9, the J call TRBJ1-1, with a weak D call TRBD1 (5 bases). The CDR3 contains 14 residues. V lost 6 bases, J lost 11 bases, and 22 bases lay in between. Per the germline V gene, CDR1 is SEHNR and CDR2 is FQNEAQ (reference sequence). The CDR3 loop reads CASSYVRDHVQAFF. The CDR3 bases are TGTGCCAGCAGTTATGTGAGGGACCACGTCCAGGCTTTCTTT.

This clone was counted once. This chain uses TRBV7-9 with TRBJ1-2; D may be TRBD1 (5 bases). V lost 4 bases, J lost 0 bases, and 12 bases lay in between. The CDR3 loop spans 15 amino acids. Germline values: CDR1 SEHNR, CDR2 FQNEAQ (reference sequence). CDR3 in amino acids: CASSSTGTTNYGYTF. In nucleotides, the CDR3 is TGTGCCAGCAGCTCAACAGGAACTACTAACTATGGCTACACCTTC.

V is TRBV6-5 and J is TRBJ1-1; D perhaps matches TRBD1 (6 bases). The V end lost 6 bases, the J end lost 4 bases, and 15 bases lay between the germline ends. The V gene's germline CDR1 is MNHEY and CDR2 SVGAGI. The length of the CDR3 is 14 residues. This chain's CDR3 is CASSRGGLGTEAFF. The DNA of the CDR3 is TGTGCCAGCAGCCGAGGGGGATTGGGCACTGAAGCTTTCTTT.

The chain employs TRBV14 and TRBJ1-3; D gene unclear. Trimming took off 1 base at V and 7 bases at J, with 11 bases between the two ends. Per the germline V gene, CDR1 is SGHDN and CDR2 is FVKESK. The CDR3 loop spans 14 amino acids. The CDR3 bases are TGTGCCAGCAGCCAAGCGGGCGTATGGAACACCATATATTTT. It codes for CASSQAGVWNTIYF.

The chain employs TRBV7-9 and TRBJ1-5; a possible D gene is TRBD1 (5 bases). Trimming removed 3 bases from V and 0 bases from J, with 6 bases in between. Germline lookup yields CDR1 SEHNR and CDR2 FQNEAQ (reference sequence). The CDR3 is 14 residues long. In nucleotides, the CDR3 is TGTGCCAGCAGCTTGGGGACTAGCAATCAGCCCCAGCATTTT. Amino acid sequence: CASSLGTSNQPQHF.

V gene TRBV2 combines with J gene TRBJ2-7; D is possibly TRBD1 (5 bases). The V gene's germline CDR1 is SNHLY and CDR2 FYNNEI. V was shortened by 7 bases and J by 4 bases, with 11 bases between the two germline ends. The CDR3 is 12 amino acids. CDR3 coding DNA: TGTGCCAGCAAGTTTCAGGGATACGAGCAGTACTTC. Translation gives CASKFQGYEQYF.

This clone was seen once. V is TRBV18 and J is TRBJ1-1, with D unclear. Trimming shortened V by 0 bases and J by 4 bases, and 12 bases separated the two germline ends. The length of the CDR3 is 15 residues. Germline-derived CDR1 and CDR2 are KGHSH and LQKENI. DNA for the CDR3: TGTGCCAGCTCACCACCAGCTAGGAGCACCACTGAAGCTTTCTTT. This sequence encodes CASSPPARSTTEAFF.

V usage is TRBV9 and J usage is TRBJ1-6, with TRBD1 identical over 9 bases. Germline values: CDR1 SGDLS, CDR2 YYNGEE. The CDR3 length is 15 residues. The junction had 3 bases not matched to a gene; V was cut back by 3 bases and J by 5 bases. The DNA for the CDR3 is TGTGCCAGCAGCGCATGGGACAGGGATAATTCACCCCTCCACTTT. Its translation: CASSAWDRDNSPLHF.

The chain joins TRBV5-5 to TRBJ1-2, with D possibly being TRBD1 (5 bases). This CDR3 is built from 12 residues. Germline values: CDR1 SGHKS, CDR2 YYEKEE (reference sequence). V was pared by 1 base and J by 4 bases, with 5 bases between. As DNA, the CDR3 is TGTGCCAGCAGCTTGCAGGGCTATGGCTACACCTTC. As protein: CASSLQGYGYTF. The complete variable domain, with remaining parts taken from reference TRBV5-5 and TRBJ1-2, reads DAGVTQSPTHLIKTRGQQVTLRCSPISGHKSVSWYQQVLGQGPQFIFQYYEKEERGRGNFPDRFSARQFPNYSSELNVNALLLGDSALYLCASSLQGYGYTFGSGTRLTVV.

The rearrangement uses TRBV27 and TRBJ1-5; the D is unclear. Per germline, CDR1 MNHEY and CDR2 SMNVEV (reference sequence). Trimming took off 7 bases at V and 4 bases at J, with 14 bases between the two ends. CDR3 length: 14 amino acids. CDR3 DNA: TGTGCCAGCAAAAGCGGCAGAACTAATCAGCCCCAGCATTTT. As protein: CASKSGRTNQPQHF.

The chain recombines TRBV6-5 with TRBJ1-3; possibly TRBD1 for D (5 bases). The CDR3 spans 15 residues. The V end was cut by 6 bases, the J end by 4 bases, with 16 bases between. Germline values: CDR1 MNHEY, CDR2 SVGAGI. Here the CDR3 DNA reads TGTGCCAGCAGGGTGGACGGGGGTGACGGAAACACCATATATTTT. Translating gives CASRVDGGDGNTIYF.